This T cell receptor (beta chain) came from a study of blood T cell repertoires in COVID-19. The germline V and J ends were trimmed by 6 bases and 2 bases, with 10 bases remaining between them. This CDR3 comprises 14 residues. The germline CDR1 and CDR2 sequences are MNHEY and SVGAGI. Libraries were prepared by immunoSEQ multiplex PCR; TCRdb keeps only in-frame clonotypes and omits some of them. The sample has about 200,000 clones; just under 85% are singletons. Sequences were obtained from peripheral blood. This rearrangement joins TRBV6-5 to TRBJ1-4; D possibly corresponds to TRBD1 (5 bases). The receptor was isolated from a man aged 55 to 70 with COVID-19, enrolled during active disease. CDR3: CASSPTVTNEKLFF. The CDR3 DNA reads TGTGCCAGCAGCCCGACAGTGACTAATGAAAAACTGTTTTTT.